Listed here is a single T cell receptor beta chain. This record belongs to a study of blood T cells in healthy people across ages. A J-beta primer mix and a sample-barcoded 5' primer were used in a second PCR of about 6 to 12 cycles. TCRdb called the 5' RACE reads again in MiXCR, with one record for every CDR3 protein. Of about 1 million distinct CDR3 sequences in the sample, 25% were seen once. CDR1 and CDR2 (germline): SGHNT, YENEEA. The CDR3 runs 13 residues. The V gene lost 0 bases and the J gene lost 8 bases, with 10 bases spanning the gap. This same sample was also part of a study on T cells of mothers and their children.

Material: blood. The gene calls are TRBV11-3 and TRBJ2-5, with D hard to call. This receptor was obtained from a girl aged 2-9 years in good health. CDR3 amino acids: CASSLESPGTQYF. The DNA for the CDR3 is TGTGCCAGCAGCTTAGAGTCCCCTGGAACCCAGTACTTC.